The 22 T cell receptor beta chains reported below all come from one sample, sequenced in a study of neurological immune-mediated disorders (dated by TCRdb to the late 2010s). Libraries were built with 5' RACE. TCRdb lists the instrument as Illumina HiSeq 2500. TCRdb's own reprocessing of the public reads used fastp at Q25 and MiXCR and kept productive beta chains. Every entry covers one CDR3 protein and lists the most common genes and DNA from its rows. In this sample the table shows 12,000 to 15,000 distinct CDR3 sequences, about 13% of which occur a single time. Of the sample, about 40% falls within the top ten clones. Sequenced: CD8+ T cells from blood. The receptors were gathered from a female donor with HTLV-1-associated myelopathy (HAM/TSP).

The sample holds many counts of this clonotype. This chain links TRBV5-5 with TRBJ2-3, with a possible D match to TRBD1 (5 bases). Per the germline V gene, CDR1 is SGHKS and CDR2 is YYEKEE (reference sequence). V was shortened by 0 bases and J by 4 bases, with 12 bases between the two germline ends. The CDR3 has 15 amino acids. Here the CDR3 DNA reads TGTGCCAGCAGCTTGGATCAGGGAAGGGCAGATACGCAGTATTTT. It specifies CASSLDQGRADTQYF.

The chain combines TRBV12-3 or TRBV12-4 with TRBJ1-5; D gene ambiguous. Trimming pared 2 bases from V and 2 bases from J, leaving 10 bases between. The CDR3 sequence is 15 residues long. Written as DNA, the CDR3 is TGTGCCAGCAGTTTATCGGTGGACGGCAATCAGCCCCAGCATTTT. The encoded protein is CASSLSVDGNQPQHF.

The CDR3 bases are TGTGCCATCGGGGGGGGCGAGACCATATATTTT. This sequence encodes CAIGGGETIYF. This chain uses TRBV10-3 with TRBJ1-3; D perhaps matches TRBD1 (6 bases). CDR3 length equals 11 residues. Trimming cost V 8 bases and J 10 bases, with 12 bases left between them. Germline CDR1 ENHRY, CDR2 SYGVKD.

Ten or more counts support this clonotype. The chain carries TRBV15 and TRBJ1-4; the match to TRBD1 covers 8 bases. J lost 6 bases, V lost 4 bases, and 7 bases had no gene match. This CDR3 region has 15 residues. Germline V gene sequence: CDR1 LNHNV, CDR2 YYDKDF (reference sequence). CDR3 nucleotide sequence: TGTGCCACCAGCAACCAGGGGGCGCCGGATGAAAAACTGTTTTTT. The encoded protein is CATSNQGAPDEKLFF.

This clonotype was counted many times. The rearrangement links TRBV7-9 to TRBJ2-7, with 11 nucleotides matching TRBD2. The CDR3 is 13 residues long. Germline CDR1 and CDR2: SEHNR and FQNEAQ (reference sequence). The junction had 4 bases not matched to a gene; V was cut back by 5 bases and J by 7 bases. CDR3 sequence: CASSPTSGREQYF. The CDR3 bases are TGTGCCAGCAGCCCAACTAGCGGGAGAGAGCAGTACTTC.

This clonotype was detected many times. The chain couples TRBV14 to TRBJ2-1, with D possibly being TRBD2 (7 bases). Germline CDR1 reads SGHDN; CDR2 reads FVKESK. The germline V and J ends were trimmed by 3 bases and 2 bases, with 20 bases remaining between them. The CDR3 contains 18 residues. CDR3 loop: CASSHLVGAAGAYNEQFF. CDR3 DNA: TGTGCCAGCAGCCATCTGGTGGGGGCTGCGGGGGCCTACAATGAGCAGTTCTTC. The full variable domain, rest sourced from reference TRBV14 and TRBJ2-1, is EAGVTQFPSHSVIEKGQTVTLRCDPISGHDNLYWYRRVMGKEIKFLLHFVKESKQDESGMPNNRFLAERTGGTYSTLKVQPAELEDSGVYFCASSHLVGAAGAYNEQFFGPGTRLTVL.

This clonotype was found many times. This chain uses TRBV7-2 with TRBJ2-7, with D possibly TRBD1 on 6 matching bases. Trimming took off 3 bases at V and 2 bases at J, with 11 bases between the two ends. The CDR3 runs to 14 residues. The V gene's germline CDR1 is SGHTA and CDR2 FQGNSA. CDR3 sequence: CASSLWTAPYEQYF. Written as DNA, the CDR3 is TGTGCCAGCAGCTTGTGGACAGCACCCTACGAGCAGTACTTC.

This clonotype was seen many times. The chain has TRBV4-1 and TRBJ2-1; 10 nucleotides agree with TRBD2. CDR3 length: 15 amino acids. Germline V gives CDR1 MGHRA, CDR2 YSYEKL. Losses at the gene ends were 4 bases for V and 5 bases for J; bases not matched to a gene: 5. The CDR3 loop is CASSPELAGHNEQFF. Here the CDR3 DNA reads TGCGCCAGCAGCCCGGAACTAGCGGGGCACAATGAGCAGTTCTTC.

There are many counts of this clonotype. The CDR3 nucleotides are TGTGCCAGCAGCCCGCGGGAGTCCGGCTACGAGCAGTACTTC. Amino acids: CASSPRESGYEQYF. This rearrangement joins TRBV7-9 to TRBJ2-7, with 7 bases lining up with TRBD2. J was trimmed by 3 bases and V by 5 bases; bases with no gene match: 7. This CDR3 is 14 amino acids long. Germline V CDR1 and CDR2: SEHNR, FQNEAQ (reference sequence).

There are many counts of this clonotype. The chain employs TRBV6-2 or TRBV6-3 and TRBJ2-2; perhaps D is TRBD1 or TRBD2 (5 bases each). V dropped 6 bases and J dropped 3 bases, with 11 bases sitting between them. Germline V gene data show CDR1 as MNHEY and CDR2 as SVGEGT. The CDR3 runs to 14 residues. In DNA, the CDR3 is TGTGCCAGCAGCCCCGGGACGGACACCGGGGAGCTGTTTTTT. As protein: CASSPGTDTGELFF.

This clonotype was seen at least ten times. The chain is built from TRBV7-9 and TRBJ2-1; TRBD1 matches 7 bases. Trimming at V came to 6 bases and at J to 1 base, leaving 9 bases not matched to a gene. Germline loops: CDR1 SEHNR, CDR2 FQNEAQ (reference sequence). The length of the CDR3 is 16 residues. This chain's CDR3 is CASRSNQGVSYNEQFF. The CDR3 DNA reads TGTGCCAGCAGAAGTAATCAGGGGGTGTCCTACAATGAGCAGTTCTTC. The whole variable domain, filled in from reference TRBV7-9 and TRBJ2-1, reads DTGVSQNPRHKITKRGQNVTFRCDPISEHNRLYWYRQTLGQGPEFLTYFQNEAQLEKSRLLSDRFSAERPKGSFSTLEIQRTEQGDSAMYLCASRSNQGVSYNEQFFGPGTRLTVL.

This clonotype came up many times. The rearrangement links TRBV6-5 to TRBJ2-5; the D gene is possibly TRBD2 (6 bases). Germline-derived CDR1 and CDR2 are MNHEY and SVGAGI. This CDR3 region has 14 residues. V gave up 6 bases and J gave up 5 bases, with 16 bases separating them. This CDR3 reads CASSMRDIRETQYF. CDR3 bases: TGTGCCAGCAGCATGCGGGATATACGGGAGACCCAGTACTTC.

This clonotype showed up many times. The chain's CDR3 is CASSLRDQGADYEQYF. As DNA, the CDR3 is TGTGCCAGCAGCTTAAGGGACCAGGGGGCCGACTACGAGCAGTACTTC. The V gene is TRBV13, the J gene TRBJ2-7; TRBD1 aligns across 8 bases. This CDR3 spans 16 amino acids. V shed 2 bases and J 3 bases; nucleotides not matched to a gene: 9. CDR1 PRHDT and CDR2 FYEKMQ come from the germline V gene (reference sequence).

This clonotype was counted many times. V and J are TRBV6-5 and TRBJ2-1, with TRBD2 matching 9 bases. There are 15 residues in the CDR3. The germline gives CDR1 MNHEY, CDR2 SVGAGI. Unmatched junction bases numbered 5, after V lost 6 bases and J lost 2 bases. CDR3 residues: CASSRLAGTYNEQFF. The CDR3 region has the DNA TGTGCCAGCAGCCGGCTAGCGGGGACCTACAATGAGCAGTTCTTC.

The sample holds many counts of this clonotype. Here the CDR3 reads CSASKPGGGDQPQHF. CDR3 nucleotides: TGCAGTGCTAGTAAGCCAGGGGGGGGGGATCAGCCCCAGCATTTT. The chain couples TRBV20-1 to TRBJ1-5, with 7 bases fitting TRBD1. Germline V gene data show CDR1 as DFQATT and CDR2 as SNEGSKA (reference sequence). The CDR3 length is 15 residues. J gave up 5 bases and V 3 bases, and 10 bases lay outside the gene matches.

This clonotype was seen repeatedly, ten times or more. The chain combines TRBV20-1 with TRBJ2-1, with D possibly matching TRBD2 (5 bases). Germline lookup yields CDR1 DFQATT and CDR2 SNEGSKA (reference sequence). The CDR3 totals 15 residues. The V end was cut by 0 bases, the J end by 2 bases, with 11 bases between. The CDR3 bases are TGCAGTGCTAGAGATAGGGAGACTCCCTACAATGAGCAGTTCTTC. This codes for CSARDRETPYNEQFF.

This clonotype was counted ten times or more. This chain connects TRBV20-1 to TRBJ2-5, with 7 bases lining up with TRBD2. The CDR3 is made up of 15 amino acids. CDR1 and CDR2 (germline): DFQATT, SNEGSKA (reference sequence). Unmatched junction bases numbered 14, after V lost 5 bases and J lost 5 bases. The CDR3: CSAPPPEAGVETQYF. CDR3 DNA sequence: TGCAGTGCTCCACCCCCAGAGGCGGGGGTGGAGACCCAGTACTTC.

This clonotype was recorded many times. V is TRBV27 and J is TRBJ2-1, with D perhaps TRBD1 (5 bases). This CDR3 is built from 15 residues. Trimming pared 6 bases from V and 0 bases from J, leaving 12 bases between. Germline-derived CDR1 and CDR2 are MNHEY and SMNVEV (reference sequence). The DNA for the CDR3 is TGTGCCAGCAGCCCCGTTGGGGCCTCCTACAATGAGCAGTTCTTC. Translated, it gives CASSPVGASYNEQFF.

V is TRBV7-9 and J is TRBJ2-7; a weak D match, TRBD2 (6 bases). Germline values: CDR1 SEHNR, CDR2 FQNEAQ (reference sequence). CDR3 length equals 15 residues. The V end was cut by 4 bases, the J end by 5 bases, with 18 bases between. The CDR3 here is CASSSPGRLGNEQYF. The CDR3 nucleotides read TGTGCCAGCAGCTCCCCCGGGAGACTAGGAAACGAGCAGTACTTC.

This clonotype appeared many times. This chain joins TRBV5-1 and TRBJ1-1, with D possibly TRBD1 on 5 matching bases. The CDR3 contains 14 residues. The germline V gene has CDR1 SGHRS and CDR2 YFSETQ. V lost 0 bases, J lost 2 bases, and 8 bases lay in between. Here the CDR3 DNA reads TGCGCCAGCAGCTTGGACAGGATAAACACTGAAGCTTTCTTT. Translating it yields CASSLDRINTEAFF.

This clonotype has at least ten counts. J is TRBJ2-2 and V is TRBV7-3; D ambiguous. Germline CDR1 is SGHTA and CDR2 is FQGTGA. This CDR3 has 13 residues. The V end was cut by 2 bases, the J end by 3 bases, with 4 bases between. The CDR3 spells CASSLQDTGELFF. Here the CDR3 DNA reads TGTGCCAGCAGCTTACAAGACACCGGGGAGCTGTTTTTT.

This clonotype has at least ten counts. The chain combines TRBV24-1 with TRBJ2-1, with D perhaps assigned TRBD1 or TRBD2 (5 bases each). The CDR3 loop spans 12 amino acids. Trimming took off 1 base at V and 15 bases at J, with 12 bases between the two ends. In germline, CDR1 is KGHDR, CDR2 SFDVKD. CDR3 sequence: CATSDLTGTLFF. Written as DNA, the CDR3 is TGTGCCACCAGTGATTTAACCGGGACGCTGTTCTTC.